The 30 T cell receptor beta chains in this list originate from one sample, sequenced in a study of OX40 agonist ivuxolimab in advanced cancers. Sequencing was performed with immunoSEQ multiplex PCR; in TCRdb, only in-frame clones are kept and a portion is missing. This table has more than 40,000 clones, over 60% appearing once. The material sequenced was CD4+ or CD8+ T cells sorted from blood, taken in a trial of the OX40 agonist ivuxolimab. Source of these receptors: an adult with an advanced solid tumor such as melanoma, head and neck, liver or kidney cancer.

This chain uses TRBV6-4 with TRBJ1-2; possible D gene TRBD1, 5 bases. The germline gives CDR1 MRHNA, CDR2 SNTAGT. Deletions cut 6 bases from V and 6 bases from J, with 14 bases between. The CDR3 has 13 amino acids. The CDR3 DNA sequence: TGTGCCAGCAGCCTTGGAGGGGTTAATGGCTACACCTTC. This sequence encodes CASSLGGVNGYTF.

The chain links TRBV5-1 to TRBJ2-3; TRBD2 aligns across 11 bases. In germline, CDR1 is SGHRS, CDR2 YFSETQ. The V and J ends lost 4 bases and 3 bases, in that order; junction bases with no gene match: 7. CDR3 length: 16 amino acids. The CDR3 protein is CASSPLAGGITDTQYF. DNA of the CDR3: TGCGCCAGCAGCCCTCTAGCGGGGGGAATTACAGATACGCAGTATTTT.

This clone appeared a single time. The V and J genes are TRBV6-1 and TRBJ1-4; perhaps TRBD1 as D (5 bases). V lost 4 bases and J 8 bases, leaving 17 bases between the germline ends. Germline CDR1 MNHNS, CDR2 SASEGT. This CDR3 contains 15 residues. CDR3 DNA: TGTGCCAGCAGTGGATGGGACTCGGGAAAGGAAAAACTGTTTTTT. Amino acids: CASSGWDSGKEKLFF.

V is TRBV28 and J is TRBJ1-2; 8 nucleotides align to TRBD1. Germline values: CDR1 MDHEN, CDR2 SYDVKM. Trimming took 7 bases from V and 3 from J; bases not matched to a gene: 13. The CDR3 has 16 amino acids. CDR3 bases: TGTGCCAGCACCATGACAGGGGTTATCGGGGACTATGGCTACACCTTC. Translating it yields CASTMTGVIGDYGYTF.

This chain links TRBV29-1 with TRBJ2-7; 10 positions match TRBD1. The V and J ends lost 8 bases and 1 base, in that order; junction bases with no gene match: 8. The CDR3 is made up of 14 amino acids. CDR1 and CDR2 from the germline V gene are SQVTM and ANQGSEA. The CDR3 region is CSPWDRGRSYEQYF. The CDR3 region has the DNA TGCAGCCCCTGGGACAGGGGAAGGTCCTACGAGCAGTACTTC.

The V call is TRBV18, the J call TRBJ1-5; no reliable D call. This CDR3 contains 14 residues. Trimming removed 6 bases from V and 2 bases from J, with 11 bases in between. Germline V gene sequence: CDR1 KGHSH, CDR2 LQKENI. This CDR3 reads CASSAKVGNQPQHF. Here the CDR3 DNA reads TGTGCCAGCTCCGCCAAGGTTGGCAATCAGCCCCAGCATTTT.

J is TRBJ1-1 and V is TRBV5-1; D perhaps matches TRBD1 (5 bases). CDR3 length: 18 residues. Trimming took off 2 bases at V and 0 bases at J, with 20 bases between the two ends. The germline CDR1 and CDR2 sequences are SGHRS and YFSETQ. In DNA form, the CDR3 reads TGCGCCAGCAGCTTACGGACGGCAAATGGGGGTTTGAACACTGAAGCTTTCTTT. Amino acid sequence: CASSLRTANGGLNTEAFF.

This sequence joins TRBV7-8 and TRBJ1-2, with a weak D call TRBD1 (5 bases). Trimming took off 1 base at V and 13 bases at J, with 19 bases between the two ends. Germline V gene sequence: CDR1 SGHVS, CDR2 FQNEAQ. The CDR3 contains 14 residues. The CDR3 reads CASSLGGDGVRVTF. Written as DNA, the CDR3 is TGTGCCAGCAGCTTAGGGGGGGACGGCGTCAGGGTCACCTTC.

The CDR3 bases are TGTGCCAGCAGCCAAGAACCTAGCGGGAGCCCCCACACAGATACGCAGTATTTT. This translates into CASSQEPSGSPHTDTQYF. This chain connects TRBV4-2 to TRBJ2-3; 10 bases are shared with TRBD2. Trimming at V came to 0 bases and at J to 2 bases, leaving 8 bases not matched to a gene. CDR3 size: 18 residues. The germline CDR1 and CDR2 sequences are LGHNA and YNFKEQ.

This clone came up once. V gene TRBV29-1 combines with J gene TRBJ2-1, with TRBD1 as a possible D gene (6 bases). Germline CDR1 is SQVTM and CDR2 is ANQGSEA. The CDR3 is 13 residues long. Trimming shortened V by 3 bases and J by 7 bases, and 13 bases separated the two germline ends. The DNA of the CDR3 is TGCAGCGTTGATTCTGGACAGATGAATGAGCAGTTCTTC. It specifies CSVDSGQMNEQFF.

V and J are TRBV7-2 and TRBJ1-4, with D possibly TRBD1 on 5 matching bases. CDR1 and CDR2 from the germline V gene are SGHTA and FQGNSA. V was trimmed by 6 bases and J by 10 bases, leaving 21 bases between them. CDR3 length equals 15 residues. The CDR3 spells CASSSSLLGAGKLFF. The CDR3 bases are TGTGCCAGCAGTTCTAGCTTACTAGGGGCAGGAAAACTGTTTTTT.

For the CDR3, the DNA is TGTGCCAGCAGCTTAGAAAGGGTTAATAGCGAGCAGTACTTC. Protein: CASSLERVNSEQYF. The gene calls are TRBV11-2 and TRBJ2-7; D is unresolved. The germline gives CDR1 SGHAT, CDR2 FQNNGV. V shed 0 bases and J shed 6 bases, with 12 bases lying between them. This CDR3 comprises 14 residues.

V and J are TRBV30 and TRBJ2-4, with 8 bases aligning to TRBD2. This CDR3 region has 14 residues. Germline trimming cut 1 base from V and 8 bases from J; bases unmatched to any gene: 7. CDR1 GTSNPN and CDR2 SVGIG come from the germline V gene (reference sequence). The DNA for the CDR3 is TGTGCCTGGAGTGCTGGACTAGCAATCGACATTCAGTACTTC. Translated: CAWSAGLAIDIQYF.

The CDR3 protein is CASSGAAADSYEQYF. CDR3 nucleotide sequence: TGTGCCAGCAGTGGGGCAGCGGCCGATTCCTACGAGCAGTACTTC. V gene TRBV2 combines with J gene TRBJ2-7, with D perhaps TRBD2 (5 bases). The CDR3 extends over 15 amino acids. V dropped 4 bases and J dropped 1 base, with 14 bases sitting between them. CDR1 and CDR2 from the germline V gene are SNHLY and FYNNEI.

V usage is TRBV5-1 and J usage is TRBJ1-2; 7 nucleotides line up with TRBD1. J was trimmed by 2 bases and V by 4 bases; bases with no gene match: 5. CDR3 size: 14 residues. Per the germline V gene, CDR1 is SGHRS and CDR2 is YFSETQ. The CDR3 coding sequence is TGCGCCAGCAGCCCCGGGACAGTAAACTATGGCTACACCTTC. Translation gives CASSPGTVNYGYTF.

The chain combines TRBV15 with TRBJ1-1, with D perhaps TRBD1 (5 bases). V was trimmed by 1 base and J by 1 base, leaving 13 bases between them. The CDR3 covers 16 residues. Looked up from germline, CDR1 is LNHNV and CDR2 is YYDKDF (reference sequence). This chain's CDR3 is CATSRVQGLGNTEAFF. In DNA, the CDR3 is TGTGCCACCAGCAGAGTTCAGGGTTTAGGGAACACTGAAGCTTTCTTT.

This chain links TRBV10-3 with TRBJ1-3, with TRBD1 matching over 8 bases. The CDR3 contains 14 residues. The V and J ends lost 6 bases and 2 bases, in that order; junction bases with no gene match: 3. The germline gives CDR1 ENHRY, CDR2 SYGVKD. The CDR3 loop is CAIRAGGTGNTIYF. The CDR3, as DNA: TGTGCCATCAGGGCAGGGGGCACTGGAAACACCATATATTTT.

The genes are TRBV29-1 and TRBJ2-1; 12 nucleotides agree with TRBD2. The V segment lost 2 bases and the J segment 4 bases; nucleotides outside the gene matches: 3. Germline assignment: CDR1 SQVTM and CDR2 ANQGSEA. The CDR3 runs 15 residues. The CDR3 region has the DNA TGCAGCGTTGAACTGACTAGCGGGAGTTACAATGAGCAGTTCTTC. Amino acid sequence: CSVELTSGSYNEQFF.

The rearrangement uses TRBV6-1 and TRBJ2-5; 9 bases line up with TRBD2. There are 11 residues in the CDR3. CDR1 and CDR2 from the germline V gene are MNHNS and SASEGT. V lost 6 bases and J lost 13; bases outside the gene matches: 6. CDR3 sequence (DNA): TGTGCCAGCAGCGTGGGACTAGCCGGGTACTTC. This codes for CASSVGLAGYF.

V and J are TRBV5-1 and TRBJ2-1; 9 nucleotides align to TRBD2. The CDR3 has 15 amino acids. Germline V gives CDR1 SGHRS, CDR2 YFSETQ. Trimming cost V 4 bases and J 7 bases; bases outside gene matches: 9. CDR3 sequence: CASSPYAGGTNEQFF. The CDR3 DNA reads TGCGCCAGCAGCCCTTATGCGGGAGGGACGAATGAGCAGTTCTTC.

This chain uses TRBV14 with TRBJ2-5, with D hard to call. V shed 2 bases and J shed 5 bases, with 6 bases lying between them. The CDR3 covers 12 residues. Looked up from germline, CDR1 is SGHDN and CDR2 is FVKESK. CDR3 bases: TGTGCCAGCAGCCAAATAGGGGAGACCCAGTACTTC. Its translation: CASSQIGETQYF.

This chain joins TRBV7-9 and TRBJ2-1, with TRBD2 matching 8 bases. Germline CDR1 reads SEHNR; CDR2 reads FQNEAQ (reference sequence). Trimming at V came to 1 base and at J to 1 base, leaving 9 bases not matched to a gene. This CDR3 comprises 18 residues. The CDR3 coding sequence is TGTGCCAGCAGCTTAGTAGGGGGACTAGGGTCTTCCTACAATGAGCAGTTCTTC. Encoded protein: CASSLVGGLGSSYNEQFF. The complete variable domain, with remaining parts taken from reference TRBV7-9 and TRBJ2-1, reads DTGVSQNPRHKITKRGQNVTFRCDPISEHNRLYWYRQTLGQGPEFLTYFQNEAQLEKSRLLSDRFSAERPKGSFSTLEIQRTEQGDSAMYLCASSLVGGLGSSYNEQFFGPGTRLTVL.

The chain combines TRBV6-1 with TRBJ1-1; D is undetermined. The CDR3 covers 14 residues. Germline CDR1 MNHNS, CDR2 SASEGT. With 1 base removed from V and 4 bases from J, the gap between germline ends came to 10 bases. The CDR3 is CASSEGGGGTEAFF. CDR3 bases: TGTGCCAGCAGTGAAGGGGGAGGAGGCACTGAAGCTTTCTTT.

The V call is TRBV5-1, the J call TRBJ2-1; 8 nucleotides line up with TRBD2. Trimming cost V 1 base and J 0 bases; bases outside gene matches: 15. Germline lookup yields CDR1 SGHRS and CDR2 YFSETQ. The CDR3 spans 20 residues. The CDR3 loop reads CASSLLQPSGPLSSYNEQFF. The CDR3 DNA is TGCGCCAGCAGCTTGTTACAGCCTAGCGGGCCATTAAGCTCCTACAATGAGCAGTTCTTC.

DNA of the CDR3: TGTGCCAGCAGGGTAGCAGGGGCGGATGGCTACACCTTC. Protein: CASRVAGADGYTF. The rearrangement uses TRBV11-2 and TRBJ1-2; perhaps TRBD1 as D (6 bases). CDR1 and CDR2 from the germline V gene are SGHAT and FQNNGV. Trimming left V 6 bases short and J 6 bases short, with 14 bases between. This CDR3 is built from 13 residues.

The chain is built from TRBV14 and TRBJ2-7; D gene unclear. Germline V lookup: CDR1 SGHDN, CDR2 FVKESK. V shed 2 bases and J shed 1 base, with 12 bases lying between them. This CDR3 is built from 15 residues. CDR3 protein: CASSQSETWSYEQYF. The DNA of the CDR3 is TGTGCCAGCAGCCAAAGTGAGACTTGGTCCTACGAGCAGTACTTC.

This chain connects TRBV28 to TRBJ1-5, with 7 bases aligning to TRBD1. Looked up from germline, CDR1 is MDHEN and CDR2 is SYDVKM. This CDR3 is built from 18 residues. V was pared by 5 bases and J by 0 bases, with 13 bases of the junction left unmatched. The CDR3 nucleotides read TGTGCCAGCAGTGGGAGGACAGGAGCCGGTAATAGCAATCAGCCCCAGCATTTT. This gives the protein CASSGRTGAGNSNQPQHF.

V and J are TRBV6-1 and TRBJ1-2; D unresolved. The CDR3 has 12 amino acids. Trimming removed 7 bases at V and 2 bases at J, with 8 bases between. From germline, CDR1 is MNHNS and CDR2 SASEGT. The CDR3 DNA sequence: TGTGCCAGCACCGGAGGAAACTATGGCTACACCTTC. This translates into CASTGGNYGYTF.

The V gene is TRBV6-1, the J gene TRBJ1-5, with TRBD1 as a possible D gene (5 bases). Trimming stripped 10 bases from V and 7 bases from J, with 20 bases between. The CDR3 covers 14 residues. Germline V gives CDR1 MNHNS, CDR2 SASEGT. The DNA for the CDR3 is TGTGCCACCACATGGGGAGGGGCCTACCAGCCCCAGCATTTT. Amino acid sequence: CATTWGGAYQPQHF.

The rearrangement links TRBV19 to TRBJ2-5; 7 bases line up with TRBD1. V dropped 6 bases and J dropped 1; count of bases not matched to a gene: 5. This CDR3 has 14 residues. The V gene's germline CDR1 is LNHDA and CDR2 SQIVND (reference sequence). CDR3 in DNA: TGTGCCAGTAGCACCGGGACAGCCCAAGAGACCCAGTACTTC. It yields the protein CASSTGTAQETQYF.